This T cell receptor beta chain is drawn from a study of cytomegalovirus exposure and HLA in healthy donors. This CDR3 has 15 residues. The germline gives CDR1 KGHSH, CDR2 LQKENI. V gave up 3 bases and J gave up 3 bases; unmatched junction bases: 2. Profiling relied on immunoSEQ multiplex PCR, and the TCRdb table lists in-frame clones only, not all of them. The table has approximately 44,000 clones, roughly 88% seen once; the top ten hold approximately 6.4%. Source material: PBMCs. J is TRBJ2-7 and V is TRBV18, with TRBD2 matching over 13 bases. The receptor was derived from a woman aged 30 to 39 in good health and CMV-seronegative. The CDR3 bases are TGTGCCAGCTCACCTGGGACTAGCGGGGTCTACGAGCAGTACTTC. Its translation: CASSPGTSGVYEQYF.